The T cell receptor (beta chain) under discussion was sequenced for a study of cytomegalovirus exposure and HLA in healthy donors. V was trimmed by 4 bases and J by 1 base, leaving 4 bases between them. The CDR3 sequence is 13 residues long. Germline CDR1 MRHNA, CDR2 SNTAGT. The PCR contained 60 Vbeta and 13 Jbeta primers. Sequenced by immunoSEQ multiplex PCR; TCRdb stores in-frame clones only, minus some. The table lists 150,000 or so clones, about 80% of them singletons. By share of the sample, this clone is medium-sized. Its target is unknown. General study results and limits: Later analysis showed most CMV-associated TCR beta chains appearing HLA-restricted. In vitro testing confirmed three CMV-associated chains as specific for CMV antigens. Cytomegalovirus association was assigned to approximately 180 TCR beta chains.

The sequencing sample was made of PBMCs. The clonotype comes from a man under 40 in good health and CMV-seronegative. The genes are TRBV6-4 and TRBJ2-2; D call uncertain. For the CDR3, the DNA is TGTGCCAGCAGTGCAGGGAACACCGGGGAGCTGTTTTTT. This gives the protein CASSAGNTGELFF.